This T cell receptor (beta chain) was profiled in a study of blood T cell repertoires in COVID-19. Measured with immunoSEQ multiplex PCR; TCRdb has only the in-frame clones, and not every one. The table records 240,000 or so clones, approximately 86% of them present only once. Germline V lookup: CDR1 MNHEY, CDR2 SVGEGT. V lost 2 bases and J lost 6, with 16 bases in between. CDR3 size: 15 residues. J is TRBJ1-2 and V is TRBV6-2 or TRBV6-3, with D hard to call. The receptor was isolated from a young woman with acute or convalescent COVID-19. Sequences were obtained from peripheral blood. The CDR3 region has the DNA TGTGCCAGCAGTTACCTGGACTTACTAAATGATGGCTACACCTTC. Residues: CASSYLDLLNDGYTF.